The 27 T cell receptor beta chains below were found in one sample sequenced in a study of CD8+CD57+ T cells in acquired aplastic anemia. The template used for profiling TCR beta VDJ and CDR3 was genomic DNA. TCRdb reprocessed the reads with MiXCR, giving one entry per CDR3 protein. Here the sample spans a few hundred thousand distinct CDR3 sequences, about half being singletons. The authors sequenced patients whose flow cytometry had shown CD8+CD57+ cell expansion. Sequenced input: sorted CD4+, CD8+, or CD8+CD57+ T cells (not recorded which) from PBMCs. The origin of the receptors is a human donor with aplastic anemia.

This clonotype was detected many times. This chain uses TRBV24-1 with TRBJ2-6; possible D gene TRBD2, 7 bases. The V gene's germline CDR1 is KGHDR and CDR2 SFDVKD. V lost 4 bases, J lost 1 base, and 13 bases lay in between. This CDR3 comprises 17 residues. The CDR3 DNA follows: TGTGCCACCAGTGAGGGGGGGGCCGTTTCTGGGGCCAACGTCCTGACTTTC. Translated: CATSEGGAVSGANVLTF.

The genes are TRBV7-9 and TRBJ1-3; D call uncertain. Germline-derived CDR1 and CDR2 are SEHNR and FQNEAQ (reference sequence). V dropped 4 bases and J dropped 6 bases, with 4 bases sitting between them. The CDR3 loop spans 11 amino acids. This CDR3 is CASSSPNTIYF. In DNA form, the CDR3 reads TGTGCCAGCAGCTCGCCAAACACCATATATTTT.

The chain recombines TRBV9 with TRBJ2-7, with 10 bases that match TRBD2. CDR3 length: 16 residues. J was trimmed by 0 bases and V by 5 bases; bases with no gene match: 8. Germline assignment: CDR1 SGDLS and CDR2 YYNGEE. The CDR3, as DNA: TGTGCCAGCAGTGACTCAAGCGGGGGGGCCTCCTACGAGCAGTACTTC. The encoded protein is CASSDSSGGASYEQYF.

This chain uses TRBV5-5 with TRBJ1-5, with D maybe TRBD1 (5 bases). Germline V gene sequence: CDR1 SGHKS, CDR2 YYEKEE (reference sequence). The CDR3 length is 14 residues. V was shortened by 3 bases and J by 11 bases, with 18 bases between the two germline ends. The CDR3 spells CASSWLTGGETQHF. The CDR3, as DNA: TGTGCCAGCAGCTGGCTGACGGGGGGAGAGACCCAGCATTTT.

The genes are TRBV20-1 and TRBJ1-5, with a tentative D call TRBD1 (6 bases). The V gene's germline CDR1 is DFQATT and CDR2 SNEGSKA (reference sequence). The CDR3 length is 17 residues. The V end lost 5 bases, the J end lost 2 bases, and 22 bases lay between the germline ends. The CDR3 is CSASKPWGGAGNQPQHF. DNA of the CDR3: TGCAGTGCTTCAAAGCCTTGGGGGGGGGCGGGCAATCAGCCCCAGCATTTT.

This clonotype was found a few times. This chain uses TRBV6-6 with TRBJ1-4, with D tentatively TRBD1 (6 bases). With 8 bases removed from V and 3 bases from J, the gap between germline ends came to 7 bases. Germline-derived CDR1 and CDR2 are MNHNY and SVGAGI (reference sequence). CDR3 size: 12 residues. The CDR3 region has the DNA TGTGCCAGCGGGGGCCCTAATGAAAAACTGTTTTTT. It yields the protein CASGGPNEKLFF.

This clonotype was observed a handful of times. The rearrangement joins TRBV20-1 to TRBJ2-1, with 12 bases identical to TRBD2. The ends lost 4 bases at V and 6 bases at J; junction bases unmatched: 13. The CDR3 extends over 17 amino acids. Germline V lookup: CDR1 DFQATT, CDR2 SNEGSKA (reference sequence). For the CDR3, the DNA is TGCAGTGCTATTTCGGCTAGCGGGAGGGCCGGGTTCAATGAGCAGTTCTTC. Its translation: CSAISASGRAGFNEQFF.

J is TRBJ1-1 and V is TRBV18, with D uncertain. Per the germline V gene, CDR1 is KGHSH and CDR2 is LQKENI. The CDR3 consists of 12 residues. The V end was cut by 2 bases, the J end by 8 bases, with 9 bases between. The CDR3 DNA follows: TGTGCCAGCTCACCAGGGCCACTAGAAGCTTTCTTT. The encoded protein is CASSPGPLEAFF.

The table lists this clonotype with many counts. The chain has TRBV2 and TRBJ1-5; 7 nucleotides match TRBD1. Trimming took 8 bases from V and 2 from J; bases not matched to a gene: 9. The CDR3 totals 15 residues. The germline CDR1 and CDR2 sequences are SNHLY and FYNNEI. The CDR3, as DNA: TGTGCCAGCTGTAATGACAGGGTTGGCAATCAGCCCCAGCATTTT. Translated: CASCNDRVGNQPQHF.

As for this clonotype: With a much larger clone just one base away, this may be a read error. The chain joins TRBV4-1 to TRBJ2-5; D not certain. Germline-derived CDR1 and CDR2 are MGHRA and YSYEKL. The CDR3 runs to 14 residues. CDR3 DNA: TGCGCCAGCAGCCAGCCAGGTAACCAAGGGACCCAGTACTTC. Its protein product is CASSQPGNQGTQYF.

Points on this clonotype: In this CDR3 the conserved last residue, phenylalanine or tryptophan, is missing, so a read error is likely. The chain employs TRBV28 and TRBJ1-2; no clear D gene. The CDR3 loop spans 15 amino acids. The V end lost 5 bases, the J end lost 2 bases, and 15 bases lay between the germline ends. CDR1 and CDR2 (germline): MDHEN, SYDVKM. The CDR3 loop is CASSLGLRRNYGYTL. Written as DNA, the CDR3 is TGTGCCAGCAGTCTGGGCCTACGTCGGAACTATGGCTACACCCTC.

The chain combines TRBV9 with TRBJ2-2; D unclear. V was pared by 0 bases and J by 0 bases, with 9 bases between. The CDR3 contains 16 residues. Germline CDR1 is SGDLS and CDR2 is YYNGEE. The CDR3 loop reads CASSVDEATNTGELFF. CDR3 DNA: TGTGCCAGCAGCGTAGATGAGGCTACGAACACCGGGGAGCTGTTTTTT.

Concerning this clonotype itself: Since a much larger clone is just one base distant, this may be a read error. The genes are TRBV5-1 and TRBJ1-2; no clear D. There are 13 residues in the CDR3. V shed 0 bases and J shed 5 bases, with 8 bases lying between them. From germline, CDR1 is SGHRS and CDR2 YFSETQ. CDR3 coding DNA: TGCGCCAGCAGCTTGGAAGAGGGATATGGCTACACCTTC. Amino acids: CASSLEEGYGYTF.

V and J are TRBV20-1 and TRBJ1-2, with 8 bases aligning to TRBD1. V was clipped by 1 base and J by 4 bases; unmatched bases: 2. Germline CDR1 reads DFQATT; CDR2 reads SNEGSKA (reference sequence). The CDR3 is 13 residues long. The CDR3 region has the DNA TGCAGTGCTAGAGCCGGGACAGGCTATGGCTACACCTTC. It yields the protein CSARAGTGYGYTF.

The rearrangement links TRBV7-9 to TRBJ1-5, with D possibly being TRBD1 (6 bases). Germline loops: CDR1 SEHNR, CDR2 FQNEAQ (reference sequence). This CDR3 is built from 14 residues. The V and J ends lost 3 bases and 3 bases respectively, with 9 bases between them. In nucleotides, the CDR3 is TGTGCCAGCAGCTTGGGGGCTAACAATCAGCCCCAGCATTTT. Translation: CASSLGANNQPQHF.

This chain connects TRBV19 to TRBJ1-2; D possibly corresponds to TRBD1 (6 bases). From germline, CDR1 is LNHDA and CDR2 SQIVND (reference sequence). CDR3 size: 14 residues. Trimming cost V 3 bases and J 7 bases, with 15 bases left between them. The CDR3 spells CASSIGGRGFGYTF. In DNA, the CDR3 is TGTGCCAGTAGTATTGGGGGCAGGGGATTTGGCTACACCTTC.

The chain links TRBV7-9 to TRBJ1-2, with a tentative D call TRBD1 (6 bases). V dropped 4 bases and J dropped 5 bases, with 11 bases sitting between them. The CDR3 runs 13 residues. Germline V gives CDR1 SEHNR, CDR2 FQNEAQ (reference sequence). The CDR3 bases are TGTGCCAGCAGCTATAACAGGGAGTATGGCTACACCTTC. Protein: CASSYNREYGYTF.

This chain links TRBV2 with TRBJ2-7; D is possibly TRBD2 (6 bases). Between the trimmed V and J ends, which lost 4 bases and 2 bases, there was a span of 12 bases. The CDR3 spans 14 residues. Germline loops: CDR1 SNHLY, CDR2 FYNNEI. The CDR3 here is CASSVGGTTYEQYF. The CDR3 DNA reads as TGTGCCAGCAGTGTCGGCGGGACGACCTACGAGCAGTACTTC.

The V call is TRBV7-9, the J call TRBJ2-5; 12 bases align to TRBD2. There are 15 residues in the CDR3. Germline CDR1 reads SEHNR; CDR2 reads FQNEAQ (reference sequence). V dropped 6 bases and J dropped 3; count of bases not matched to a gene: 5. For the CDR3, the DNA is TGTGCCAGCAGTTGGACTAGCGGGGTTGAAGAGACCCAGTACTTC. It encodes CASSWTSGVEETQYF.

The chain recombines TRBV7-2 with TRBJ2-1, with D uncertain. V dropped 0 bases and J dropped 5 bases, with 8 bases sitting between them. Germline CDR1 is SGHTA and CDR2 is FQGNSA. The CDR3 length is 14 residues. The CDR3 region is CASSLAIGDNEQFF. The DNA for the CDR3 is TGTGCCAGCAGCTTAGCGATAGGAGACAATGAGCAGTTCTTC.

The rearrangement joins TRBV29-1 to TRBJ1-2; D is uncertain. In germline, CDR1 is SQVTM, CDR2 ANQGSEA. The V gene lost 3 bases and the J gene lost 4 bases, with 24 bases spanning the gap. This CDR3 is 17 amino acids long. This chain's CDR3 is CSVDGIHGRQVGYGYTF. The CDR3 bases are TGCAGCGTTGATGGAATTCACGGCCGGCAGGTGGGCTATGGCTACACCTTC.

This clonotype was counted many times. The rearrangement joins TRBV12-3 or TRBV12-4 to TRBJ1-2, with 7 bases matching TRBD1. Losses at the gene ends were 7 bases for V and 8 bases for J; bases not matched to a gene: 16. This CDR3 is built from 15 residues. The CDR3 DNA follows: TGTGCCAGCAACCACGACAGGGACCACCTCTACGGCTACACCTTC. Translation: CASNHDRDHLYGYTF.

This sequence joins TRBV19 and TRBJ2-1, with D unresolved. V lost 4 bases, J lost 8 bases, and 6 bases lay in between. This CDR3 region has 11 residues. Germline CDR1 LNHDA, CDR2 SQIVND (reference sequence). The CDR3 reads CASSSRYEQFF. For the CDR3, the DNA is TGTGCCAGTAGTAGTCGTTATGAGCAGTTCTTC.

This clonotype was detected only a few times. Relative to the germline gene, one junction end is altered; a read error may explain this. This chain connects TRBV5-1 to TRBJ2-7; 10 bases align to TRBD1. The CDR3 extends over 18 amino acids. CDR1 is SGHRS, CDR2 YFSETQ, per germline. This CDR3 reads CASSLAGTGDANTGELYF. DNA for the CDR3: TGCGCCAGCAGCTTGGCCGGGACAGGGGACGCGAACACCGGGGAGCTGTACTTC.

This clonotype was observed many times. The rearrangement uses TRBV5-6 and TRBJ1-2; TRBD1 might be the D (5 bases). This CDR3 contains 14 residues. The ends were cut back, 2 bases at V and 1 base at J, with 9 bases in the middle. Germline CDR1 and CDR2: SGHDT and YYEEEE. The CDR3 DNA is TGTGCCAGCAGCTTATACGACAGTAACTATGGCTACACCTTC. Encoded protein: CASSLYDSNYGYTF.

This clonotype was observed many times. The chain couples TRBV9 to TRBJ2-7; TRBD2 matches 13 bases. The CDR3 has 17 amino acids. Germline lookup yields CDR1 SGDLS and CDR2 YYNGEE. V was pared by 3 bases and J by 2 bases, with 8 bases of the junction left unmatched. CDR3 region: CASSEGTSGETTYEQYF. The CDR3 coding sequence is TGTGCCAGCAGCGAGGGGACTAGCGGGGAAACGACCTACGAGCAGTACTTC. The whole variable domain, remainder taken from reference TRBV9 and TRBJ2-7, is DSGVTQTPKHLITATGQRVTLRCSPRSGDLSVYWYQQSLDQGLQFLIQYYNGEERAKGNILERFSAQQFPDLHSELNLSSLELGDSALYFCASSEGTSGETTYEQYFGPGTRLTVT.

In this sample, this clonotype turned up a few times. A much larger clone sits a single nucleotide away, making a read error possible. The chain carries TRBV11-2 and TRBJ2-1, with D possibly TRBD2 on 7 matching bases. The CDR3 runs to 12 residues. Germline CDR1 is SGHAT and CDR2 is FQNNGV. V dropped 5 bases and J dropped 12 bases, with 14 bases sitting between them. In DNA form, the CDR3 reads TGTGCCAGCAGCGGGGAGGGGGGAGGGCAGTTCTTC. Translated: CASSGEGGGQFF.